A single sample gave rise to the 25 T cell receptor beta chains below, sequenced in a study of blood T cell repertoires in COVID-19. Profiling relied on immunoSEQ multiplex PCR, and the TCRdb table lists in-frame clones only, not all of them. The table has about 150,000 clones, roughly 80% seen once. Specimen: peripheral blood. These receptors were taken from a man aged 60-69 years with acute or convalescent COVID-19.

The chain is built from TRBV6-5 and TRBJ2-2; D is perhaps TRBD1 (6 bases). Trimming pared 5 bases from V and 8 bases from J, leaving 18 bases between. This CDR3 contains 15 residues. Per germline, CDR1 MNHEY and CDR2 SVGAGI. The DNA of the CDR3 is TGTGCCAGCAGTCAGAGGGGGAGCTATGGGGGGGAGCTGTTTTTT. Amino acids: CASSQRGSYGGELFF.

V gene TRBV6-1 combines with J gene TRBJ2-3, with 8 bases identical to TRBD2. Germline CDR1 and CDR2: MNHNS and SASEGT. The trim removed 4 bases at V and 3 bases at J, leaving 12 bases unmatched. The CDR3 contains 17 residues. CDR3 amino acids: CASSARGAGGRTDTQYF. Written as DNA, the CDR3 is TGTGCCAGCAGTGCCCGGGGGGCGGGGGGCCGTACAGATACGCAGTATTTT.

CDR3 nucleotide sequence: TGTGCCACCCCTCCGCCGGGGGTCATGAGCGTGGCCTCCTACGAGCAGTACTTC. As protein: CATPPPGVMSVASYEQYF. The rearrangement joins TRBV2 to TRBJ2-7; D perhaps matches TRBD2 (6 bases). This CDR3 spans 18 amino acids. Germline CDR1 reads SNHLY; CDR2 reads FYNNEI. Trimming stripped 10 bases from V and 0 bases from J, with 28 bases between.

This chain joins TRBV7-2 and TRBJ1-1, with TRBD1 matching 9 bases. Per germline, CDR1 SGHTA and CDR2 FQGNSA. This CDR3 comprises 15 residues. V shed 6 bases and J 6 bases; nucleotides not matched to a gene: 11. This chain's CDR3 is CASRAGTGGGPEAFF. The CDR3 nucleotides are TGTGCCAGCAGGGCGGGAACAGGGGGCGGCCCTGAAGCTTTCTTT.

This chain uses TRBV7-2 with TRBJ1-4; maybe TRBD1 (5 bases). The CDR3 has 15 residues. V was shortened by 5 bases and J by 6 bases, with 16 bases between the two germline ends. CDR1 and CDR2 from the germline V gene are SGHTA and FQGNSA. DNA for the CDR3: TGTGCCAGCAGCCGCGGGGGGGTAGGGGATGAAAAACTGTTTTTT. This encodes CASSRGGVGDEKLFF.

The rearrangement links TRBV19 to TRBJ2-1, with D maybe TRBD1 (6 bases). The germline V gene has CDR1 LNHDA and CDR2 SQIVND (reference sequence). The CDR3 totals 13 residues. V was pared by 4 bases and J by 8 bases, with 12 bases between. The CDR3 is CASSNRADDEQFF. CDR3 sequence (DNA): TGTGCCAGTAGTAACAGGGCGGACGATGAGCAGTTCTTC.

This chain joins TRBV6-4 and TRBJ2-5, with D perhaps matching TRBD1 (5 bases). V was cut by 0 bases and J by 1 base, with 12 bases left in between. The CDR3 length is 16 residues. In germline, CDR1 is MRHNA, CDR2 SNTAGT. CDR3 nucleotides: TGTGCCAGCAGTGACTCGAAGGGGCGGACCCAAGAGACCCAGTACTTC. Amino acids: CASSDSKGRTQETQYF.

The gene calls are TRBV19 and TRBJ2-2; TRBD2 might be the D (6 bases). Germline V gene sequence: CDR1 LNHDA, CDR2 SQIVND (reference sequence). CDR3 length: 19 residues. Trimming stripped 1 base from V and 2 bases from J, with 20 bases between. The DNA of the CDR3 is TGTGCCAGTAGTATAGGGTTTGGCCGGGCAGCGGGTAACACCGGGGAGCTGTTTTTT. Translation gives CASSIGFGRAAGNTGELFF.

The chain is built from TRBV6-5 and TRBJ2-1; perhaps TRBD2 as D (6 bases). This CDR3 contains 15 residues. Germline V gene sequence: CDR1 MNHEY, CDR2 SVGAGI. Trimming cost V 10 bases and J 6 bases, with 22 bases left between them. CDR3 sequence: CATLSGDSGTNEQFF. The CDR3 DNA reads TGTGCCACTCTCTCGGGGGACTCCGGGACCAATGAGCAGTTCTTC.

The V gene is TRBV5-4, the J gene TRBJ2-2, with 10 nucleotides matching TRBD1. The CDR3 sequence is 15 residues long. V was pared by 4 bases and J by 3 bases, with 3 bases of the junction left unmatched. Germline V gene sequence: CDR1 SGHNT, CDR2 YYREEE (reference sequence). Here the CDR3 DNA reads TGTGCCAGCAGCCCGGGACAGGGGCACACCGGGGAGCTGTTTTTT. Protein product: CASSPGQGHTGELFF.

V and J are TRBV19 and TRBJ1-2; 9 bases align to TRBD1. Germline V lookup: CDR1 LNHDA, CDR2 SQIVND (reference sequence). The CDR3 is 16 residues long. The V and J ends lost 0 bases and 7 bases, in that order; junction bases with no gene match: 9. The CDR3 DNA is TGTGCCAGTAGTATAGATCCGAACAGGGGGCGCGGTGGCTACACCTTC. Residues: CASSIDPNRGRGGYTF.

The rearrangement joins TRBV9 to TRBJ2-7; 12 positions agree with TRBD1. CDR3 size: 14 residues. The V gene's germline CDR1 is SGDLS and CDR2 YYNGEE. V was pared by 3 bases and J by 8 bases, with 6 bases of the junction left unmatched. The CDR3 loop reads CASSAAGTGGKQYF. DNA of the CDR3: TGTGCCAGCAGCGCCGCCGGGACAGGGGGCAAGCAGTACTTC.

This clone was seen only once. The rearrangement links TRBV2 to TRBJ2-7; D perhaps matches TRBD1 (6 bases). CDR3 length: 12 residues. Germline V gives CDR1 SNHLY, CDR2 FYNNEI. V dropped 5 bases and J dropped 2 bases, with 7 bases sitting between them. Here the CDR3 reads CASSWDTYEQYF. As DNA, the CDR3 is TGTGCCAGCAGTTGGGACACCTACGAGCAGTACTTC.

This chain joins TRBV7-6 and TRBJ2-5, with a tentative D call TRBD1 (6 bases). Germline CDR1 and CDR2: SGHVS and FNYEAQ. The germline V and J ends were trimmed by 1 base and 1 base, with 10 bases remaining between them. This CDR3 is built from 15 residues. In nucleotides, the CDR3 is TGTGCCAGCAGCTTAGACTTGGACAGCCAAGAGACCCAGTACTTC. Translation gives CASSLDLDSQETQYF. Complete variable domain (other parts from reference TRBV7-6 and TRBJ2-5): GAGVSQSPRYKVTKRGQDVALRCDPISGHVSLYWYRQALGQGPEFLTYFNYEAQQDKSGLPNDRFSAERPEGSISTLTIQRTEQRDSAMYRCASSLDLDSQETQYFGPGTRLLVL.

With regard to this clone: Other DNA sequences from this sample encode an identical CDR3 as well. The chain carries TRBV19 and TRBJ1-2, with D maybe TRBD1 (6 bases). Deletions cut 6 bases from V and 4 bases from J, with 9 bases between. Germline lookup yields CDR1 LNHDA and CDR2 SQIVND (reference sequence). CDR3 length: 12 residues. The DNA for the CDR3 is TGTGCCAGTAGACCACAGGGCTATGGCTACACCTTC. It translates to CASRPQGYGYTF.

J is TRBJ2-1 and V is TRBV11-3; 8 positions match TRBD2. The junction had 12 bases not matched to a gene; V was cut back by 5 bases and J by 6 bases. Germline V CDR1 and CDR2: SGHNT, YENEEA. The CDR3 extends over 16 amino acids. For the CDR3, the DNA is TGTGCCAGCAGCCCACACGGACTAGCACCCTCCAATGAGCAGTTCTTC. Translating gives CASSPHGLAPSNEQFF.

V gene TRBV15 combines with J gene TRBJ2-3; 11 positions match TRBD2. The V segment lost 3 bases and the J segment 2 bases; nucleotides outside the gene matches: 7. Looked up from germline, CDR1 is LNHNV and CDR2 is YYDKDF (reference sequence). This CDR3 region has 17 residues. The CDR3 sequence: CATSSPTSGGLTDTQYF. CDR3 bases: TGTGCCACCAGCAGCCCTACTAGCGGGGGCCTCACAGATACGCAGTATTTT.

The J gene is TRBJ1-4, the V gene TRBV29-1; D is perhaps TRBD1 (5 bases). Trimming pared 0 bases from V and 8 bases from J, leaving 16 bases between. The length of the CDR3 is 15 residues. Germline CDR1 reads SQVTM; CDR2 reads ANQGSEA. The CDR3 DNA sequence: TGCAGCGTTGAAGATCGGACACTTTACCCCGAAAAACTGTTTTTT. Protein sequence: CSVEDRTLYPEKLFF.

The rearrangement joins TRBV3-1 (or the pseudogene TRBV3-2) to TRBJ1-1, with TRBD1 as a possible D gene (5 bases). Between the trimmed V and J ends, which lost 2 bases and 5 bases, there was a span of 12 bases. Looked up from germline, CDR1 is LGHDT and CDR2 is YNNKEL (reference sequence). This CDR3 region has 14 residues. Here the CDR3 DNA reads TGTGCCAGCAGCCAATCCCAGGGTTATACTGAAGCTTTCTTT. As protein: CASSQSQGYTEAFF.

V usage is TRBV23-1 and J usage is TRBJ2-3; D perhaps matches TRBD2 (7 bases). TRBV23-1 is known as an ORF, though its function is uncertain. V lost 3 bases and J 2 bases, leaving 15 bases between the germline ends. The CDR3 runs to 16 residues. The CDR3 coding sequence is TGCGCCAGCAGTCACAGGGAGGGGGACGACACAGATACGCAGTATTTT. This encodes CASSHREGDDTDTQYF.

V usage is TRBV3-1 (or the pseudogene TRBV3-2) and J usage is TRBJ2-7, with D possibly matching TRBD2 (7 bases). The CDR3 contains 17 residues. The germline gives CDR1 LGHDT, CDR2 YNNKEL (reference sequence). V shed 5 bases and J shed 1 base, with 21 bases lying between them. CDR3 in amino acids: CASSFAGAGVWSYEQYF. Here the CDR3 DNA reads TGTGCCAGCAGCTTCGCAGGGGCGGGAGTATGGTCCTACGAGCAGTACTTC.

V usage is TRBV28 and J usage is TRBJ1-3; the match to TRBD1 covers 8 bases. This CDR3 has 16 residues. Germline V CDR1 and CDR2: MDHEN, SYDVKM. Trimming cost V 2 bases and J 4 bases; bases outside gene matches: 7. As DNA, the CDR3 is TGTGCCAGCAGTTTAGGATGGACAGGGCTCGGAAACACCATATATTTT. Translating it yields CASSLGWTGLGNTIYF. Supplemented by reference TRBV28 and TRBJ1-3, the full variable domain reads DVKVTQSSRYLVKRTGEKVFLECVQDMDHENMFWYRQDPGLGLRLIYFSYDVKMKEKGDIPEGYSVSREKKERFSLILESASTNQTSMYLCASSLGWTGLGNTIYFGEGSWLTVV.

This chain links TRBV7-3 with TRBJ2-3; 7 positions match TRBD2. Per germline, CDR1 SGHTA and CDR2 FQGTGA. This CDR3 comprises 11 residues. J was trimmed by 4 bases and V by 8 bases; bases with no gene match: 0. The CDR3 is CASAGADTQYF. The CDR3, as DNA: TGTGCCAGCGCGGGGGCAGATACGCAGTATTTT.

This chain joins TRBV3-1 (or the pseudogene TRBV3-2) and TRBJ2-7; 12 nucleotides align to TRBD1. From germline, CDR1 is LGHDT and CDR2 YNNKEL (reference sequence). Germline trimming cut 4 bases from V and 4 bases from J; bases unmatched to any gene: 5. This CDR3 is built from 15 residues. The CDR3 is CASSPGTGGEYEQYF. CDR3 DNA: TGTGCCAGCAGCCCCGGGACAGGGGGCGAATACGAGCAGTACTTC.

This sequence joins TRBV24-1 and TRBJ2-1; 7 nucleotides align to TRBD1. The CDR3 extends over 15 amino acids. Germline trimming cut 6 bases from V and 2 bases from J; bases unmatched to any gene: 6. CDR1 and CDR2 (germline): KGHDR, SFDVKD. CDR3 sequence (DNA): TGTGCCACCAGTCTTTCAGGGGGACCCTACAATGAGCAGTTCTTC. Its translation: CATSLSGGPYNEQFF.